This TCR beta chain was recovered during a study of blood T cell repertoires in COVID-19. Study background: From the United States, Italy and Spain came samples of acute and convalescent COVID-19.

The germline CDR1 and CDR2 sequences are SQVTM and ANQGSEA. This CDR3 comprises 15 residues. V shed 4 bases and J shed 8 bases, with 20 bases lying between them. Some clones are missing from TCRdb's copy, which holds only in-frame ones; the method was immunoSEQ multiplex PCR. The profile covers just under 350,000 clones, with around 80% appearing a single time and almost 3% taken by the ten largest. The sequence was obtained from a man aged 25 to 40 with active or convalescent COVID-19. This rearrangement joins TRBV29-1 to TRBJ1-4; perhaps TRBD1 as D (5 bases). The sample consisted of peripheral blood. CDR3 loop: CSVAPGGTGYEKLFF. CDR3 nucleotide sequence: TGCAGCGTTGCCCCGGGGGGGACGGGCTACGAAAAACTGTTTTTT.